These T cell receptor beta chains were read from a single sample in a study of shared clonotypes between healthy human individuals. The repertoire was sequenced with immunoSEQ multiplex PCR; TCRdb's copy has only in-frame clones and lacks some. Found here are about 120,000 clones, about 70% of them singletons; the top ten hold about a quarter. What was sequenced was memory CD8+ T cells sorted from blood. The receptors were sampled from a woman in her 30s in good health. Both conserved end residues are part of each CDR3. D genes are given only for firm matches. Size is stated for part of the rows, as once, few or many counts, or as a class when the clone is expanded.

J gene,clone size,V gene,D gene,CDR3 protein,CDR3 DNA
TRBJ1-4,-,TRBV4-1,-,CASSQVNMGFATNEKLFF,TGCGCCAGCAGCCAAGTCAATATGGGTTTTGCAACTAATGAAAAACTGTTTTTT
TRBJ2-5,-,TRBV11-2,TRBD1,CASSLGQGGETQYF,TGTGCCAGCAGCCTGGGACAGGGAGGGGAGACCCAGTACTTC
TRBJ1-1,-,TRBV7-9,-,CASSPRSYTEAFF,TGTGCCAGCAGCCCCCGTAGTTACACTGAAGCTTTCTTT
TRBJ2-5,-,TRBV30,-,CAWSVLGDRRETQYF,TGTGCCTGGAGTGTACTGGGGGATCGGAGAGAGACCCAGTACTTC
TRBJ2-7,-,TRBV30,TRBD2,CAWNGIAGAYEQYF,TGTGCCTGGAACGGGATAGCGGGAGCTTACGAGCAGTACTTC
TRBJ2-5,-,TRBV2,TRBD2,CASSSKTSGTETQYF,TGTGCCAGCAGTTCGAAGACTAGCGGGACGGAGACCCAGTACTTC
TRBJ2-6,once,TRBV15,-,CATSRETGSGANVLTF,TGTGCCACCAGCAGAGAAACTGGGTCTGGGGCCAACGTCCTGACTTTC
TRBJ1-1,-,TRBV25-1,-,CASSESEQGEAFF,TGTGCCAGCAGTGAATCGGAACAGGGTGAAGCTTTCTTT
TRBJ1-4,few,TRBV30,-,CAWSVFGEKLFF,TGTGCCTGGAGTGTATTCGGTGAAAAACTGTTTTTT
TRBJ2-7,few,TRBV7-9,-,CASSLPPRGMSSYEQYF,TGTGCCAGCAGCTTACCCCCCCGAGGCATGAGCTCCTACGAGCAGTACTTC
TRBJ2-1,-,TRBV7-2,-,CASSLGSRAYNEQFF,TGTGCCAGCAGCTTAGGGAGCAGGGCCTACAATGAGCAGTTCTTC
TRBJ2-7,-,TRBV11-1,-,CASSLTVGYEQYF,TGTGCCAGCAGCTTAACCGTAGGATACGAGCAGTACTTC
TRBJ2-1,once,TRBV6-4,-,CASSRALDYNEQFF,TGTGCCAGCAGCAGGGCGTTGGACTACAATGAGCAGTTCTTC
TRBJ2-7,few,TRBV29-1,TRBD2,CSAVPSGTRYEQYF,TGCAGCGCTGTACCTAGCGGGACCCGCTACGAGCAGTACTTC
TRBJ2-6,-,TRBV11-2,TRBD2,CASSLVTSGTISGANVLTF,TGTGCCAGCAGCTTAGTAACTAGCGGGACAATTTCTGGGGCCAACGTCCTGACTTTC
TRBJ2-7,-,TRBV5-1,-,CASSLVPGFYEQYF,TGCGCCAGCAGCTTGGTCCCCGGTTTCTACGAGCAGTACTTC
TRBJ1-4,-,TRBV10-1,-,CACSHLRINEKLFF,TGCGCCTGCAGTCATTTACGCATTAATGAAAAACTGTTTTTT
TRBJ2-7,-,TRBV5-7,-,CASSFYPNPEQYF,TGTGCCAGCAGCTTCTACCCCAACCCGGAGCAGTACTTC
TRBJ2-7,-,TRBV27,TRBD1,CASSLLGDRLREQYF,TGTGCCAGCAGTCTTTTAGGGGACAGGTTGAGGGAGCAGTACTTC
TRBJ2-7,-,TRBV7-9,TRBD2,CASSPRTSGSYEQYF,TGTGCCAGCAGCCCCCGAACTAGCGGGAGCTACGAGCAGTACTTC
TRBJ2-1,-,TRBV5-1,TRBD2,CASSWGLAGTYNEQFF,TGCGCCAGCAGCTGGGGACTAGCGGGAACCTACAATGAGCAGTTCTTC
TRBJ1-5,-,TRBV28,-,CASSFLAREWKGNQPQHF,TGTGCCAGCAGTTTCCTTGCGAGGGAGTGGAAGGGAAATCAGCCCCAGCATTTT
TRBJ2-1,-,TRBV5-1,TRBD2,CASSVDPLAGFYNEQFF,TGCGCCAGCAGCGTCGACCCCCTAGCGGGATTCTACAATGAGCAGTTCTTC
TRBJ2-5,-,TRBV11-3,TRBD1,CASSFLDRVEETQYF,TGTGCCAGCAGCTTTTTGGACAGGGTAGAGGAGACCCAGTACTTC
TRBJ2-3,-,TRBV25-1,-,CASSDPSGGVDTDTQYF,TGTGCCAGCAGTGATCCGTCCGGAGGGGTGGATACAGATACGCAGTATTTT
TRBJ2-2,-,TRBV5-5,TRBD2,CASSLDPGLARTGELFF,TGTGCCAGCAGCCTAGACCCGGGACTAGCGAGGACCGGGGAGCTGTTTTTT
TRBJ2-5,-,TRBV11-2,-,CASSQKETQYF,TGTGCCAGCAGCCAAAAAGAGACCCAGTACTTC
TRBJ2-7,-,TRBV27,-,CASSFQGFIPTYEQYF,TGTGCCAGCAGTTTCCAGGGGTTCATTCCGACCTACGAGCAGTACTTC
TRBJ2-1,-,TRBV28,-,CAIRGGDSYNEQFF,TGTGCCATTAGAGGGGGGGACTCCTACAATGAGCAGTTCTTC
TRBJ2-2,many,TRBV6-4,TRBD2,CASSDSTGAGGTGELFF,TGTGCCAGCAGTGACTCGACGGGGGCGGGAGGCACCGGGGAGCTGTTTTTT
TRBJ2-7,-,TRBV5-4,TRBD2,CASSPIGTSGSSGYEQYF,TGTGCCAGCAGCCCCATCGGCACTAGCGGGAGTTCCGGATACGAGCAGTACTTC
TRBJ1-5,-,TRBV7-8,-,CASSLPGLQPQHF,TGTGCCAGCAGCTTACCAGGGTTGCAGCCCCAGCATTTT
TRBJ2-2,few,TRBV25-1,-,CASSGRTANTGELFF,TGTGCCAGCAGTGGCCGGACGGCGAACACCGGGGAGCTGTTTTTT
TRBJ2-2,-,TRBV4-1,TRBD2,CASSQDPASGRFTGELFF,TGCGCCAGCAGCCAAGATCCTGCTAGCGGGAGGTTCACCGGGGAGCTGTTTTTT
TRBJ1-1,few,TRBV15,-,CATSVGTTGGDTEAFF,TGTGCCACCAGCGTCGGGACGACTGGAGGGGACACTGAAGCTTTCTTT
TRBJ2-7,-,TRBV11-1,-,CASSPENFGYEQYF,TGTGCCAGCAGCCCCGAGAATTTCGGCTACGAGCAGTACTTC
TRBJ2-7,-,TRBV4-1,-,CASSQAPQGYEQYF,TGCGCCAGCAGCCAAGCCCCACAGGGATACGAGCAGTACTTC
TRBJ2-1,-,TRBV5-1,TRBD2,CASSLIAGNYNEQFF,TGCGCCAGCAGCTTAATAGCGGGGAATTACAATGAGCAGTTCTTC
TRBJ2-2,-,TRBV2,-,CASSEVTASHTGELFF,TGTGCCAGCAGTGAGGTAACGGCTAGCCACACCGGGGAGCTGTTTTTT
TRBJ2-7,-,TRBV4-2,-,CASSQDLLVGGGDEQYF,TGTGCCAGCAGCCAAGATCTACTAGTGGGAGGTGGGGACGAGCAGTACTTC
TRBJ2-2,-,TRBV19,-,CASSIEGLAGGELFF,TGTGCCAGTAGTATAGAAGGCCTAGCTGGCGGGGAGCTGTTTTTT
TRBJ2-2,once,TRBV5-1,TRBD2,CASGAGRANTGELFF,TGCGCCAGCGGAGCGGGGAGGGCCAACACCGGGGAGCTGTTTTTT
TRBJ2-2,-,TRBV11-3,-,CASSLRRGETGELFF,TGTGCCAGCAGCTTACGTCGCGGGGAAACCGGGGAGCTGTTTTTT
TRBJ2-1,few,TRBV6-4,TRBD2,CASSDTSGSYNEQFF,TGTGCCAGCAGTGACACTAGCGGATCCTACAATGAGCAGTTCTTC
TRBJ2-7,once,TRBV4-1,-,CASSQVSTDAYEQYF,TGCGCCAGCAGCCAAGTTTCTACAGATGCCTACGAGCAGTACTTC
TRBJ2-7,-,TRBV14,-,CASSQEGSLLAYEQYF,TGTGCCAGCAGCCAAGAGGGCAGCTTACTAGCCTACGAGCAGTACTTC
TRBJ2-1,once,TRBV19,TRBD1,CASSNRDSSYNEQFF,TGTGCCAGTAGTAACCGGGACAGCTCCTACAATGAGCAGTTCTTC
TRBJ2-7,many,TRBV25-1,TRBD2,CASSESGGRFDEQYF,TGTGCCAGCAGTGAATCTGGCGGGAGGTTCGACGAGCAGTACTTC
TRBJ1-1,-,TRBV25-1,-,CASSEGSLNTEAFF,TGTGCCAGCAGTGAGGGCAGCTTGAACACTGAAGCTTTCTTT
TRBJ1-1,-,TRBV2,-,CASSSHGAQNTEAFF,TGTGCCAGCAGTTCCCACGGGGCGCAGAACACTGAAGCTTTCTTT
TRBJ1-2,many,TRBV6-6,-,CASSSHSGEIGYTF,TGTGCCAGCAGTTCTCACAGCGGAGAAATCGGCTACACCTTC
TRBJ2-7,-,TRBV11-2,TRBD2,CASSSPGLAGRGLEGEQYF,TGTGCCAGCAGCTCCCCGGGACTAGCGGGGCGGGGGCTTGAGGGCGAGCAGTACTTC